A selection of T cell receptor beta chains follows, all from one sample in a study of cytomegalovirus exposure and HLA in healthy donors. Only in-frame clones appear in the TCRdb table, and some are missing; sequencing was by immunoSEQ multiplex PCR. The sample lists some 130,000 clones, over 70% occurring once. Sequenced sample: PBMCs. The receptors stem from a man younger than 40 in good health and CMV-seronegative. Each CDR3 is given with its conserved first and last residue. The D gene is left open where the match is weak. Rows give clone size only sometimes, using once, few, many, or a class for an expanded clone.

DNA | CDR3 | D | V | size | J
TGTGCCAGCTCACCGGGCAGCACAGATACGCAGTATTTT | CASSPGSTDTQYF | - | TRBV18 | - | TRBJ2-3
TGTGCCACCAGCAGAGTATTCGGGACTAGCGGGAGAAGGGATGAGCAGTTCTTC | CATSRVFGTSGRRDEQFF | TRBD2 | TRBV15 | - | TRBJ2-1
TGCGCCAGCAGCCAATTAGGGGCAGATACGCAGTATTTT | CASSQLGADTQYF | - | TRBV4-3 | - | TRBJ2-3
TGTGCCAGCAGCTTAGAGGGGCCAGATACGCAGTATTTT | CASSLEGPDTQYF | - | TRBV7-2 | - | TRBJ2-3
TGTGCCAGTAGTATCTACCCCCCGCCGAGCAATCAGCCCCAGCATTTT | CASSIYPPPSNQPQHF | - | TRBV19 | - | TRBJ1-5
TGTGCCAGCAGTGGGACAGGGGTTGTCACTGAAGCTTTCTTT | CASSGTGVVTEAFF | TRBD1 | TRBV28 | once | TRBJ1-1
TGTGCCAGCAGCCTGGACTATCAAGACCCTTACGAGCAGTACTTC | CASSLDYQDPYEQYF | - | TRBV7-8 | - | TRBJ2-7
TGTGCTAGTGGACTGGGACTAGCGGCATACAATGAGCAGTTCTTC | CASGLGLAAYNEQFF | TRBD2 | TRBV12-5 | - | TRBJ2-1
TGTGCCAGCAGCCGAATGGGACTAGCGAGTCAACACGAGCAGTACTTC | CASSRMGLASQHEQYF | TRBD2 | TRBV7-2 | - | TRBJ2-7
TGTGCCCTGGACGCCGGGACAGTGAAGTATAGCAATCAGCCCCAGCATTTT | CALDAGTVKYSNQPQHF | TRBD1 | TRBV30 | - | TRBJ1-5
TGTGCCAGCTCGACTAGCGGATACACCGGGGAGCTGTTTTTT | CASSTSGYTGELFF | TRBD2 | TRBV2 | - | TRBJ2-2
TGTGCCAGCAGCGCCTTCGATGGAGATAATGAGCAGTTCTTC | CASSAFDGDNEQFF | - | TRBV2 | - | TRBJ2-1
TGTGCCAGCAGTTCCTGGGACAGTCAACAGTACTTC | CASSSWDSQQYF | TRBD1 | TRBV6-6 | - | TRBJ2-7
TGTGCCAGCTCGAGGGAATCTTCCGGAAACACCATATATTTT | CASSRESSGNTIYF | - | TRBV18 | - | TRBJ1-3
TGTGCCTACAGGGGTGACAACGTCCTGACTTTC | CAYRGDNVLTF | TRBD1 | TRBV10-3 | - | TRBJ2-6
TGTGCCAGCGGAACTACCTCGGGGGTAGGGCCCCTCCACTTT | CASGTTSGVGPLHF | - | TRBV7-2 | - | TRBJ1-6
TGTGCCAGCAGTGTTGGACTAGCGGACTACGAGCAGTACTTC | CASSVGLADYEQYF | TRBD2 | TRBV28 | - | TRBJ2-7
TGTGCCAGCAGCCCCAGGGGGCGGAGCACAGATACGCAGTATTTT | CASSPRGRSTDTQYF | TRBD1 | TRBV13 | - | TRBJ2-3
TGTGCCAGCAGCCTACGGACTAGCGGAACTAACACCGGGGAGCTGTTTTTT | CASSLRTSGTNTGELFF | TRBD2 | TRBV5-4 | - | TRBJ2-2
TGTGCCAGCAGCTTGCGTGTCACTGAAGCTTTCTTT | CASSLRVTEAFF | - | TRBV7-2 | - | TRBJ1-1
TGTGCCAGCAGTGCCCCCAGCGGAAATGAGCAGTTCTTC | CASSAPSGNEQFF | - | TRBV28 | - | TRBJ2-1
TGTGCCAGCAGTCCAAGCGGAACGAACACCGGGGAGCTGTTTTTT | CASSPSGTNTGELFF | - | TRBV6-5 | - | TRBJ2-2
TGTGCCAGCAGTGATGTATCTGGAGCGATCACCGGGGAGCTGTTTTTT | CASSDVSGAITGELFF | - | TRBV2 | once | TRBJ2-2
TGTGCCATCAGTGAAGAAGGGACAGGGACCAACACTGAAGCTTTCTTT | CAISEEGTGTNTEAFF | TRBD1 | TRBV10-3 | once | TRBJ1-1
TGTGCCAGCAGCGAGGGACCTAGCGGGAGTTACGAGCAGTACTTC | CASSEGPSGSYEQYF | TRBD2 | TRBV9 | - | TRBJ2-7
TGTGCCAGCAGTCCGGGACAGACCACAGATACGCAGTATTTT | CASSPGQTTDTQYF | TRBD1 | TRBV6-4 | - | TRBJ2-3
TGTGCCAGTAGTCTTGGGACTGAAACCTACGAGCAGTACTTC | CASSLGTETYEQYF | - | TRBV19 | - | TRBJ2-7
TGTGCCAGCAGGGTCCAACTAGGGGGGGACACTGAAGCTTTCTTT | CASRVQLGGDTEAFF | - | TRBV28 | few | TRBJ1-1
TGTGCCAGCAGTTCCAGCGTTGTGTATCAGCCCCAGCATTTT | CASSSSVVYQPQHF | - | TRBV27 | - | TRBJ1-5
TGTGCCAGCAGCCGGACAGGTCCCTACGAGCAGTACTTC | CASSRTGPYEQYF | TRBD1 | TRBV28 | - | TRBJ2-7
TGTGCCAGCAGCTTAGGGGGGCGAGAGACCCAGTACTTC | CASSLGGRETQYF | - | TRBV13 | - | TRBJ2-5
TGCAGCGGGGGGGCGGGAGGAACTGAGCAGTTCTTC | CSGGAGGTEQFF | TRBD2 | TRBV29-1 | - | TRBJ2-1